The TCR beta chain under discussion was sequenced for a study of somatic mutations in cytotoxic T cells in rheumatoid arthritis. This clone is medium-sized (0.01 to 0.1%) in the sample. Only in-frame clones appear in the TCRdb table, and some are missing; sequencing was by immunoSEQ multiplex PCR. This table has some 17,000 clones, about three quarters appearing once. This sequence was found in an adult with rheumatoid arthritis. The sequencing input was CD8+ T cells sorted from blood.

The CDR3 DNA reads as TGTGCCAGCAGCGAGGCTGGGCGGGGCGACGAGCAGTACTTC. Encoded protein: CASSEAGRGDEQYF. This sequence joins TRBV9 and TRBJ2-7; TRBD2 might be the D (6 bases). This CDR3 has 14 residues. Germline-derived CDR1 and CDR2 are SGDLS and YYNGEE. V lost 3 bases and J 5 bases, leaving 15 bases between the germline ends.